This TCR beta chain comes out of a study of T cells in Graves' hyperthyroidism and ophthalmopathy. Study-wide results and limits: Separating ophthalmopathy from stable hyperthyroidism was achieved by a 13 V-J model.

This CDR3 is 16 amino acids long. Germline V lookup: CDR1 SNHLY, CDR2 FYNNEI. The hyperthyroidism was newly diagnosed and had lasted under 2 months; the patients were aged 18 to 65. TCR beta CDR3 region amplification was performed from RNA transcripts. The study used the HTBI primer set for a first-round RT-PCR of the TCR CDR3. One entry per CDR3 protein results from TCRdb running MiXCR on the multiplex PCR reads. Of more than 350,000 distinct CDR3 sequences in the sample, approximately 17% were seen once. This clonotype was observed a few times. Its antigen remains unknown. A much larger clone lies one base from this, so it may be a read error.

The sequenced sample was blood. J is TRBJ2-2 and V is TRBV2; 7 bases align to TRBD1. The sequence was collected from a woman aged 25-40 years with Graves' hyperthyroidism that later progressed to Graves' ophthalmopathy. This CDR3 is CASSDALTGHTGELLF. The DNA for the CDR3 is TGTGCCAGCAGTGATGCCTTGACAGGGCACACCGGGGAGCTGCTTTTT.